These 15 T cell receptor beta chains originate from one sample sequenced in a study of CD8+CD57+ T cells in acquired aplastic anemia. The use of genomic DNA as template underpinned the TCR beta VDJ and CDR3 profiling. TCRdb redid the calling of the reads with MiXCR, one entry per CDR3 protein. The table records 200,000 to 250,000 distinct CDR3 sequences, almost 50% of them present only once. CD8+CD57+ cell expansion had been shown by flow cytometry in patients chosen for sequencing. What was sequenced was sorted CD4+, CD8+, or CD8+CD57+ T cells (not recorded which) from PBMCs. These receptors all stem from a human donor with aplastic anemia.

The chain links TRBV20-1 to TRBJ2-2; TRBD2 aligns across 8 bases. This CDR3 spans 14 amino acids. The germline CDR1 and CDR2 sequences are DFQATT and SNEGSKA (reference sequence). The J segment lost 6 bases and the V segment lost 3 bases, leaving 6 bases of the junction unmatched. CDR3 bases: TGCAGTGCTAGTGGGCGGGGGGTCCCCGGGGAGCTGTTTTTT. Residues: CSASGRGVPGELFF.

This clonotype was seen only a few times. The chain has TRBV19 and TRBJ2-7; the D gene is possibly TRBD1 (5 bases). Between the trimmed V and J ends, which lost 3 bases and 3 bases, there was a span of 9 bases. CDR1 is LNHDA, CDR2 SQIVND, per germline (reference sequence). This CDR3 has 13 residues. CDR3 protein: CASSIGRDYEQYF. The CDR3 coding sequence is TGTGCCAGTAGTATTGGCAGGGACTACGAGCAGTACTTC.

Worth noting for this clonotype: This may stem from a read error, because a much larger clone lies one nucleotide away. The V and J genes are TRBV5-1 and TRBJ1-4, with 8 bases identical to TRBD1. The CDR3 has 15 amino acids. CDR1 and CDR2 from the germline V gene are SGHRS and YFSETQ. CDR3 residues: CARSSMGQVNEKLFF. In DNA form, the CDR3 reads TGCGCCCGCAGCTCCATGGGACAGGTTAATGAAAAACTGTTTTTT.

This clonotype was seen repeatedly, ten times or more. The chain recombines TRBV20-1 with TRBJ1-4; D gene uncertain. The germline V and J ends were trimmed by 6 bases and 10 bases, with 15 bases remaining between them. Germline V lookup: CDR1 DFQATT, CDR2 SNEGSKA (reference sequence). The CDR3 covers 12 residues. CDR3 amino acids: CSANRPGGKLFF. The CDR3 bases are TGCAGTGCGAACCGGCCGGGCGGAAAACTGTTTTTT.

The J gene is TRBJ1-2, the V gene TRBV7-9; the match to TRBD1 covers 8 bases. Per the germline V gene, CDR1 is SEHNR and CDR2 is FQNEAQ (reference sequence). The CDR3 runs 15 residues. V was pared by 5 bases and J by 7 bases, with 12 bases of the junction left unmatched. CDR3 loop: CASSRSQGARGGYTF. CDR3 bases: TGTGCCAGCAGCCGCAGTCAGGGGGCGAGAGGTGGCTACACCTTC. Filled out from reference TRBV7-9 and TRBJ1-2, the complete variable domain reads DTGVSQNPRHKITKRGQNVTFRCDPISEHNRLYWYRQTLGQGPEFLTYFQNEAQLEKSRLLSDRFSAERPKGSFSTLEIQRTEQGDSAMYLCASSRSQGARGGYTFGSGTRLTVV.

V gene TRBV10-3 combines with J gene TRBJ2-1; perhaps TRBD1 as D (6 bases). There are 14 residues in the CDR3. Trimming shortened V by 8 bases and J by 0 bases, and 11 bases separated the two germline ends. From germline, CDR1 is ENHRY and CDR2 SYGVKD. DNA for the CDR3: TGTGCCATCGGGGGACAAAGCTCCTACAATGAGCAGTTCTTC. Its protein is CAIGGQSSYNEQFF.

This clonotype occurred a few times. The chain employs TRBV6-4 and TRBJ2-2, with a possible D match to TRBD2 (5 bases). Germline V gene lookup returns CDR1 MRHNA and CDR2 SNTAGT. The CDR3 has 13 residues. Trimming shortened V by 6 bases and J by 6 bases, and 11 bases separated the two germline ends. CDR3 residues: CASSSPGSGELFF. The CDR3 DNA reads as TGTGCCAGCAGCAGTCCGGGGTCCGGGGAGCTGTTTTTT.

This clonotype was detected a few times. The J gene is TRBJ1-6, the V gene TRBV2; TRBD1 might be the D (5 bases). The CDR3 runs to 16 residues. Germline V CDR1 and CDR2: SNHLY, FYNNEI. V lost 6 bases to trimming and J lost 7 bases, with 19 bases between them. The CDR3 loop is CASSPGGFPRNSPLHF. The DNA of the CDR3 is TGTGCCAGCAGCCCCGGGGGTTTCCCCAGGAATTCACCCCTCCACTTT. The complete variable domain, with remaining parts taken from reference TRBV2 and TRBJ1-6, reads EPEVTQTPSHQVTQMGQEVILRCVPISNHLYFYWYRQILGQKVEFLVSFYNNEISEKSEIFDDQFSVERPDGSNFTLKIRSTKLEDSAMYFCASSPGGFPRNSPLHFGNGTRLTVT.

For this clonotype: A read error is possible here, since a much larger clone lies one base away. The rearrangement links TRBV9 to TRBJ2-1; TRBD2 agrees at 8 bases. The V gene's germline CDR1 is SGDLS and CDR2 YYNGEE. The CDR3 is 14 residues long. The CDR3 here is CEGGGASGYNEQFF. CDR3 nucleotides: TGTGAGGGGGGGGGGGCTAGCGGGTACAATGAGCAGTTCTTC. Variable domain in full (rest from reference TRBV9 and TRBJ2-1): DSGVTQTPKHLITATGQRVTLRCSPRSGDLSVYWYQQSLDQGLQFLIQYYNGEERAKGNILERFSAQQFPDLHSELNLSSLELGDSALYFCEGGGASGYNEQFFGPGTRLTVL.

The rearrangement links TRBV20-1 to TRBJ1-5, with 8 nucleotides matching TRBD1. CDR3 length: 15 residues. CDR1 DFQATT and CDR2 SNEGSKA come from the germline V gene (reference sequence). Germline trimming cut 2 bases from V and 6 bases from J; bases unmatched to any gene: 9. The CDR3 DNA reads TGCAGTGCTAGATCCGGACAGGGTCGTGGTCAGCCCCAGCATTTT. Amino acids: CSARSGQGRGQPQHF.

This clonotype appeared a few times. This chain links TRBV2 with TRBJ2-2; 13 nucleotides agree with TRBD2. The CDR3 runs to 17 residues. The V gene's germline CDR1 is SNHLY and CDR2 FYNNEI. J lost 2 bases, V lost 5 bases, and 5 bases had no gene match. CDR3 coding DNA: TGTGCCAGCAGTCCGGGACTAGCGGGGATAAACACCGGGGAGCTGTTTTTT. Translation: CASSPGLAGINTGELFF.

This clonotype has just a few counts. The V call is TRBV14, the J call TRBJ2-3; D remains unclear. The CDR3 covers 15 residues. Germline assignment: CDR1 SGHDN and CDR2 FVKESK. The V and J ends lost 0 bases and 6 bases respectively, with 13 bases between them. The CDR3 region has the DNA TGTGCCAGCAGCCAAGAAAGACCGCTTTTGGATACGCAGTATTTT. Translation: CASSQERPLLDTQYF.

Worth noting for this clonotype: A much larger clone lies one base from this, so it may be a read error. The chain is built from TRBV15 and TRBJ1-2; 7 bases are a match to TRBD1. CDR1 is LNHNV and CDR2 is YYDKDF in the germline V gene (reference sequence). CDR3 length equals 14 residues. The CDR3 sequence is CAASREEGAGGYTF. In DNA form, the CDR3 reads TGTGCCGCCAGCAGAGAAGAGGGGGCGGGTGGCTACACCTTC. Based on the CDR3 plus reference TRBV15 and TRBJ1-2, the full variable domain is DAMVIQNPRYQVTQFGKPVTLSCSQTLNHNVMYWYQQKSSQAPKLLFHYYDKDFNNEADTPDNFQSRRPNTSFCFLDIRSPGLGDTAMYLCAASREEGAGGYTFGSGTRLTVV.

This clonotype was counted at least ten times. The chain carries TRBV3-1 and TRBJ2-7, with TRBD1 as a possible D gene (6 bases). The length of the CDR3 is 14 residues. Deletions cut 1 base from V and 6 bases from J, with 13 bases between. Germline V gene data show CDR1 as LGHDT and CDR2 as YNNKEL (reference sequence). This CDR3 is CASSQGTATGEQYF. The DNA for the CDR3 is TGTGCCAGCAGCCAAGGGACAGCAACGGGCGAGCAGTACTTC.

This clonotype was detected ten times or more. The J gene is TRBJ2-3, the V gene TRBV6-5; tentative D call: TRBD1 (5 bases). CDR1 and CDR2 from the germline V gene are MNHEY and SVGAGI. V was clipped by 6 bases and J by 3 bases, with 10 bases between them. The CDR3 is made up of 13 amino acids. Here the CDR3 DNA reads TGTGCCAGCAGAAGGGGTGGGACAGATACGCAGTATTTT. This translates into CASRRGGTDTQYF.